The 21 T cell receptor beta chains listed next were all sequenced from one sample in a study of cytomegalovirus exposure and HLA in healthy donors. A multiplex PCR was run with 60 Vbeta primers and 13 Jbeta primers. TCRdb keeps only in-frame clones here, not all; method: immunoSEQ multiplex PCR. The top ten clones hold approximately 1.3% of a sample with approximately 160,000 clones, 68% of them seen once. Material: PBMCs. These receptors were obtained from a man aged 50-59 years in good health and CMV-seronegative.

This CDR3 is CASKLTGYDGYTF. CDR3 sequence (DNA): TGTGCCAGCAAGCTCACCGGGTATGATGGCTACACCTTC. The chain joins TRBV6-1 to TRBJ1-2; D remains unclear. Germline V gene lookup returns CDR1 MNHNS and CDR2 SASEGT. This CDR3 has 13 residues. The germline V and J ends were trimmed by 7 bases and 6 bases, with 15 bases remaining between them.

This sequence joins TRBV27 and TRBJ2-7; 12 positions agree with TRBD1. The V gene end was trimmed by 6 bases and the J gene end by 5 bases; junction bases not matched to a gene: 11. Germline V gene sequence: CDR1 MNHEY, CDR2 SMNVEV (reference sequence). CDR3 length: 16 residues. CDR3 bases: TGTGCCAGCAGCGGAATTTCGGGACAGGGGGCGGACGAGCAGTACTTC. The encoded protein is CASSGISGQGADEQYF.

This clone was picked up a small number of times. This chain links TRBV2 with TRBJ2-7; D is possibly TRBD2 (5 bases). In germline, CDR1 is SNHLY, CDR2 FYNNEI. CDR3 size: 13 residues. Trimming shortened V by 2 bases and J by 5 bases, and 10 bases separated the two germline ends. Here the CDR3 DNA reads TGTGCCAGCAGTGAAACGGGGATAAACGAGCAGTACTTC. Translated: CASSETGINEQYF.

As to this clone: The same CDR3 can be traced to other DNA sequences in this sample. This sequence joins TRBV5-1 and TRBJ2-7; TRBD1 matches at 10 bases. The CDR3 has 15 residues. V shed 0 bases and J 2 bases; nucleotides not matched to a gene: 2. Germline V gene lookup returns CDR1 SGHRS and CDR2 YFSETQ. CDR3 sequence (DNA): TGCGCCAGCAGCTTGGGGGGACAGGGGCCCTACGAGCAGTACTTC. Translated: CASSLGGQGPYEQYF.

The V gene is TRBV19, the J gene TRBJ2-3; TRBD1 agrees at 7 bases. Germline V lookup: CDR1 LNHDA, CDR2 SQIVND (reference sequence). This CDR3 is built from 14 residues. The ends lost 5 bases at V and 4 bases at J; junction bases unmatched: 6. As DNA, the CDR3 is TGTGCCAGTAGTCCACAGGGGAAGGCAGATACGCAGTATTTT. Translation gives CASSPQGKADTQYF.

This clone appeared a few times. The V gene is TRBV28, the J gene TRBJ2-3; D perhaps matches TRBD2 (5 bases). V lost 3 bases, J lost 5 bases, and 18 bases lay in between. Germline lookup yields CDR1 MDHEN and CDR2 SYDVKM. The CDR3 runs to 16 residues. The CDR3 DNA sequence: TGTGCCAGCAGTTTCGCCCAGGAGGCGTACTTAGATACGCAGTATTTT. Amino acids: CASSFAQEAYLDTQYF.

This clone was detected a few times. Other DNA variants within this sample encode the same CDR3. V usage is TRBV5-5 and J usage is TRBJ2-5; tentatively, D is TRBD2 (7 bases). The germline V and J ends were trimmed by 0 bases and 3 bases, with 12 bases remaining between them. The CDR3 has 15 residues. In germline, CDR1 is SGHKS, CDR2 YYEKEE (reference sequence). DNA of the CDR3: TGTGCCAGCAGCTTGGGTCCGGGGGGCGAAGAGACCCAGTACTTC. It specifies CASSLGPGGEETQYF.

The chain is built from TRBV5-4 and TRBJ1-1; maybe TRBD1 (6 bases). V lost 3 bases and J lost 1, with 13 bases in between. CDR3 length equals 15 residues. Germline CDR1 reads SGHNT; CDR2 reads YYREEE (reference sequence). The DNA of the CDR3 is TGTGCCAGCAGCTCTATACTGACAGGGAACACTGAAGCTTTCTTT. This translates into CASSSILTGNTEAFF.

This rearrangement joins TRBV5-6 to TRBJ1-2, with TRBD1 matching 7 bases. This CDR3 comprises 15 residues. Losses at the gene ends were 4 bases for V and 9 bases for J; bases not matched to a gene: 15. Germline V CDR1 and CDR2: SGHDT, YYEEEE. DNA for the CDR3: TGTGCCAGCAGCAAACCGGACAGGCCCGGTTGGAGCTACACCTTC. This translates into CASSKPDRPGWSYTF.

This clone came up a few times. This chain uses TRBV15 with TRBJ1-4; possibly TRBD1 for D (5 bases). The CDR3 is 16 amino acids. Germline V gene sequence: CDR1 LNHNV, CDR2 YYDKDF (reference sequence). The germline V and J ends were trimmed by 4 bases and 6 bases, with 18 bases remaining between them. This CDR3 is CATSTGGGLGDEKLFF. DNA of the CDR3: TGTGCCACCAGCACCGGCGGAGGGTTGGGGGATGAAAAACTGTTTTTT. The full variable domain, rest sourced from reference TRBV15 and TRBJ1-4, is DAMVIQNPRYQVTQFGKPVTLSCSQTLNHNVMYWYQQKSSQAPKLLFHYYDKDFNNEADTPDNFQSRRPNTSFCFLDIRSPGLGDTAMYLCATSTGGGLGDEKLFFGSGTQLSVL.

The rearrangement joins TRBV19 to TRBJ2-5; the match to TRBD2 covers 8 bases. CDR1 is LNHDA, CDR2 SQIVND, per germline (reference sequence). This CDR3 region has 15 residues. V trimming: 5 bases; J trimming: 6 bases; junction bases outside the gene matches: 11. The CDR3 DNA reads TGTGCCAGTAGTGACCCGGGGGGGCCTAAGAAGACCCAGTACTTC. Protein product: CASSDPGGPKKTQYF.

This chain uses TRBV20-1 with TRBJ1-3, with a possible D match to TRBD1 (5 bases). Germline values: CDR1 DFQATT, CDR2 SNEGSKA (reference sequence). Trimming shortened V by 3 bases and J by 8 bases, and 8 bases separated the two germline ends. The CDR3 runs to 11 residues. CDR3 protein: CSASRGDTIYF. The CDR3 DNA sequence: TGCAGTGCTAGTAGGGGTGACACCATATATTTT.

CDR3 loop: CASSSTGTGVNYGYTF. CDR3 in DNA: TGTGCCAGCAGTTCTACCGGGACAGGGGTTAACTATGGCTACACCTTC. The chain is built from TRBV6-5 and TRBJ1-2; TRBD1 matches 10 bases. Germline CDR1 and CDR2: MNHEY and SVGAGI. V shed 4 bases and J 1 base; nucleotides not matched to a gene: 6. CDR3 size: 16 residues.

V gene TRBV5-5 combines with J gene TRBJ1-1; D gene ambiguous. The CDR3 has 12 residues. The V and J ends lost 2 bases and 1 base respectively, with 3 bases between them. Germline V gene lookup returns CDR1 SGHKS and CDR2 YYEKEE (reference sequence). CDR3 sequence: CASSFSNTEAFF. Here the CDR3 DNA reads TGTGCCAGCAGCTTCTCGAACACTGAAGCTTTCTTT. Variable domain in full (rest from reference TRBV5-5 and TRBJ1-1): DAGVTQSPTHLIKTRGQQVTLRCSPISGHKSVSWYQQVLGQGPQFIFQYYEKEERGRGNFPDRFSARQFPNYSSELNVNALLLGDSALYLCASSFSNTEAFFGQGTRLTVV.

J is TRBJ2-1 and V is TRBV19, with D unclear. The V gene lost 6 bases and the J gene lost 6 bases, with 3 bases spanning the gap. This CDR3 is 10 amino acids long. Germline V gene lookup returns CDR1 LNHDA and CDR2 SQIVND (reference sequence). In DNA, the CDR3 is TGTGCCAGTAGCGGCAATGAGCAGTTCTTC. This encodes CASSGNEQFF.

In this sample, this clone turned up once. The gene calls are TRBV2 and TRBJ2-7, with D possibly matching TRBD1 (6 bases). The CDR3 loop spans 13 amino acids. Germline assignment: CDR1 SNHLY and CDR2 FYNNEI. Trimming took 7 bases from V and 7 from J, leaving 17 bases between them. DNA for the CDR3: TGTGCCAGCATCGGGGCAGGGGAAGGAGAGCAGTACTTC. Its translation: CASIGAGEGEQYF.

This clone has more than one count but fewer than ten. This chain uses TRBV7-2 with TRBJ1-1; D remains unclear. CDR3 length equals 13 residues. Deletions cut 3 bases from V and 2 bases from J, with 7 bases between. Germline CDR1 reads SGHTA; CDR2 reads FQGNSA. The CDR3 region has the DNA TGTGCCAGCAGCTTCAACGGTAACACTGAAGCTTTCTTT. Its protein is CASSFNGNTEAFF.

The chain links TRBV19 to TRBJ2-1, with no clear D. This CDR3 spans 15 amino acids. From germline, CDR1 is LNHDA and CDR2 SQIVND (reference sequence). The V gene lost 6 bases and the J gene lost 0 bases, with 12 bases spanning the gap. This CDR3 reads CASRNAPVSYNEQFF. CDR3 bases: TGTGCCAGTAGGAACGCGCCCGTCTCCTACAATGAGCAGTTCTTC.

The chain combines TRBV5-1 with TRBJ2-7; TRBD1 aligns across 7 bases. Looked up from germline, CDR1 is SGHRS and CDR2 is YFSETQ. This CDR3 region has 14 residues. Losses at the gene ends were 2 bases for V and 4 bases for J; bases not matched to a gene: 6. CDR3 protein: CASSFTGTEYEQYF. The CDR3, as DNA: TGCGCCAGCAGCTTTACCGGGACAGAATACGAGCAGTACTTC.

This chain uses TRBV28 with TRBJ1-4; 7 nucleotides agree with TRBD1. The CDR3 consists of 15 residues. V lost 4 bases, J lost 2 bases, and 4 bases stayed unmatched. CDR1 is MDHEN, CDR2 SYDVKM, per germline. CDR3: CASSSRQGTNEKLFF. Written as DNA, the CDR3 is TGTGCCAGCAGTTCCCGACAGGGCACTAATGAAAAACTGTTTTTT.

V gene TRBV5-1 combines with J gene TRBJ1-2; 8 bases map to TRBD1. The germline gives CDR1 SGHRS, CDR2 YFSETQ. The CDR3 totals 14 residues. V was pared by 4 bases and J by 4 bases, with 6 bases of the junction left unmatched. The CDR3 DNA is TGCGCCAGCAGCCCCCAGGGGGCGCCCTATGGCTACACCTTC. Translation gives CASSPQGAPYGYTF.